The 4 T cell receptor beta chains listed next were all sequenced from one sample in a study of T cell repertoires in cytomegalovirus infection. Their antigens are not known. In TCRdb, the reads were re-called with MiXCR into one record per CDR3 protein. The sample includes 50,000 or so distinct CDR3 sequences, around 20% of them seen just once. The sample was PBMCs, sequenced either directly or after in vitro stimulation (not recorded which). These TCRs come from a human donor in good health (CMV status not recorded). Some clones in this sample may be carry-over from other donors' samples.

The chain uses TRBV18 and TRBJ1-5; the D is unclear. The germline V gene has CDR1 KGHSH and CDR2 LQKENI. The CDR3 contains 16 residues. V lost 7 bases and J 3 bases, leaving 19 bases between the germline ends. The CDR3 DNA follows: TGTGCCAGCTTGTTAAGGGTAAGCGCCCTCAATCAGCCCCAGCATTTT. Its translation is CASLLRVSALNQPQHF.

About this clonotype itself: A junction boundary mismatches the germline segment, possibly from a read error. CDR3 loop: CASSQGTGGDGTQYF. The DNA of the CDR3 is TGTGCCAGCAGCCAAGGGACAGGGGGGGACGGGACCCAGTACTTC. This chain links TRBV4-1 with TRBJ2-5, with 11 bases fitting TRBD1. Germline V gene lookup returns CDR1 MGHRA and CDR2 YSYEKL. This CDR3 contains 15 residues.

This clonotype has a count of ten or more. The chain joins TRBV7-7 to TRBJ2-4, with a tentative D call TRBD1 (6 bases). The V end was cut by 6 bases, the J end by 0 bases, with 33 bases between. The CDR3 is 22 amino acids. Germline loops: CDR1 SSHAT, CDR2 FNYEAQ (reference sequence). Here the CDR3 reads CASRTLEGFPLHRELAKNIQYF. The CDR3 DNA is TGTGCCAGCAGAACATTAGAGGGCTTCCCGCTCCACAGGGAACTAGCCAAAAACATTCAGTACTTC.

J is TRBJ1-1 and V is TRBV27, with D possibly matching TRBD1 (6 bases). Germline CDR1 and CDR2: MNHEY and SMNVEV (reference sequence). Trimming removed 5 bases at V and 5 bases at J, with 15 bases between. CDR3 size: 14 residues. CDR3 in amino acids: CASSRPGAWTEAFF. For the CDR3, the DNA is TGTGCCAGCAGTCGCCCAGGGGCGTGGACTGAAGCTTTCTTT.